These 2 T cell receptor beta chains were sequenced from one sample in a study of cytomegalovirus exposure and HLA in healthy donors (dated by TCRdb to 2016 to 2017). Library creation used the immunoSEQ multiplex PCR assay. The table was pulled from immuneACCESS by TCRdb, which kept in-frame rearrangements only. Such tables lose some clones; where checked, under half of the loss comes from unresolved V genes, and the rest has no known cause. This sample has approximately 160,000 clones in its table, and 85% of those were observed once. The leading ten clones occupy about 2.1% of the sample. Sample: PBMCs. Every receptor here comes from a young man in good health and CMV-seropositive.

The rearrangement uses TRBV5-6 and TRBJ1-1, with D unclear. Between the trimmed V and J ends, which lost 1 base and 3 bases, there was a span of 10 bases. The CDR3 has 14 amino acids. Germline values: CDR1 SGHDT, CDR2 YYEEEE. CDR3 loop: CASSLPGSYTEAFF. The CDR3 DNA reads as TGTGCCAGCAGCTTGCCGGGGTCGTACACTGAAGCTTTCTTT.

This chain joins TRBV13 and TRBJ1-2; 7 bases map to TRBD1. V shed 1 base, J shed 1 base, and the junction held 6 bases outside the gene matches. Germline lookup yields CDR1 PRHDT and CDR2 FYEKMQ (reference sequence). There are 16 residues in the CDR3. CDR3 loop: CASSLEVDRDNYGYTF. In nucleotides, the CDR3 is TGTGCCAGCAGCTTAGAGGTTGACAGGGATAACTATGGCTACACCTTC.